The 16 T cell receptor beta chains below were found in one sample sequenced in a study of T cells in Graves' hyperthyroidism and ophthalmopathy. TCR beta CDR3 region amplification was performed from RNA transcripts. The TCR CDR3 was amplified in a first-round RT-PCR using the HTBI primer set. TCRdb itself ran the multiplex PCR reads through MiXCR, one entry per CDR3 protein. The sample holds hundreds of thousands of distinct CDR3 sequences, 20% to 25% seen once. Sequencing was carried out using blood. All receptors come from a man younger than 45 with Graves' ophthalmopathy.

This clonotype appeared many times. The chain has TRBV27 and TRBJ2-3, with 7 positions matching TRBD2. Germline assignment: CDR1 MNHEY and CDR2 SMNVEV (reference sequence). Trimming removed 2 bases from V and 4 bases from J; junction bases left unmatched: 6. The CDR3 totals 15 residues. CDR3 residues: CASSLGRESADTQYF. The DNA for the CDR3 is TGTGCCAGCAGTTTAGGGCGGGAGTCCGCAGATACGCAGTATTTT.

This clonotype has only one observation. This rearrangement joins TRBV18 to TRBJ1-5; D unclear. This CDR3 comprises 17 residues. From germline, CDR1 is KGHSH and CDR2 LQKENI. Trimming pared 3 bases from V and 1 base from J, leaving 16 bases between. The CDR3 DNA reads TGTGCCAGCTCACCGACCTCCCCCGTACACAGCAATCAGCCCCAGCATTTT. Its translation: CASSPTSPVHSNQPQHF.

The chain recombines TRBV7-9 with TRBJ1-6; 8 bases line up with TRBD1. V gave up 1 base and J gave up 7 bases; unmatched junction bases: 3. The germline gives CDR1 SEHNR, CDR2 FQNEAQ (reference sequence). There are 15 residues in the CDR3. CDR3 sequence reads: CASSLVQGANSPLHF. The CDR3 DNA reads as TGTGCCAGCAGCTTAGTTCAGGGGGCAAATTCACCCCTCCACTTT.

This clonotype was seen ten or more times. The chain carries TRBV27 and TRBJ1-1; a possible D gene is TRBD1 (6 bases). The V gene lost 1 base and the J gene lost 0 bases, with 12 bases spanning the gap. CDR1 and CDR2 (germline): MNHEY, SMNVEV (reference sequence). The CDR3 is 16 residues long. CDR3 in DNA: TGTGCCAGCAGTTTATTGACAGGTGGCATGAACACTGAAGCTTTCTTT. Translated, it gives CASSLLTGGMNTEAFF.

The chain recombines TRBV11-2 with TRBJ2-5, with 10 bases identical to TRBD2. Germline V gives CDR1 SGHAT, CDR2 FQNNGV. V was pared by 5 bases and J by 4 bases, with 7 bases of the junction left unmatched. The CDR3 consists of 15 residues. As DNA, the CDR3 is TGTGCCAGCAGCCCCAGCGGGAGGGCCCCAGAGACCCAGTACTTC. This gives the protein CASSPSGRAPETQYF.

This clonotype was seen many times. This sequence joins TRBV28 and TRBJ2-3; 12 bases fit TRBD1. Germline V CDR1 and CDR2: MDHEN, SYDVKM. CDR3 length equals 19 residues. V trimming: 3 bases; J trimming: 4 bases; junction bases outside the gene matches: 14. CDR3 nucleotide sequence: TGTGCCAGCAGTTTTCCCACCCGTGGAGGGACAGGGGGCCCAGATACGCAGTATTTT. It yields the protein CASSFPTRGGTGGPDTQYF.

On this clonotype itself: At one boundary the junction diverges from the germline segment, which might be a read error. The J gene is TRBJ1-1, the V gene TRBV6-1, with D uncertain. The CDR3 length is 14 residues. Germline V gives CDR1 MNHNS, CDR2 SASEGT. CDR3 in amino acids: CASSQTPHRTEALF. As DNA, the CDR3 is TGTGCCAGCTCTCAAACTCCACACCGGACTGAAGCTCTCTTT.

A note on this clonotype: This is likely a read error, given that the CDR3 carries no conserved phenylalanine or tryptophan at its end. In DNA form, the CDR3 reads TGTGCCAGCAGCCCCCTTTACACGACCAACACTGAAGCTTTCTCT. Translation gives CASSPLYTTNTEAFS. The V and J genes are TRBV3-1 and TRBJ1-1; no reliable D call. Germline V gene lookup returns CDR1 LGHDT and CDR2 YNNKEL (reference sequence). This CDR3 has 15 amino acids. The V and J ends lost 4 bases and 2 bases respectively, with 14 bases between them.

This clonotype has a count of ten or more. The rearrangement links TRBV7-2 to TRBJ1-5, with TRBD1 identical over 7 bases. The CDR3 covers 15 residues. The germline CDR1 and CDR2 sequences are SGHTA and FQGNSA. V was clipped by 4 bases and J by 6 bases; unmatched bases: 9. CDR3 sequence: CASSSRTGEGQPQHF. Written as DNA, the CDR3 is TGTGCCAGCAGCTCGAGGACAGGCGAGGGTCAGCCCCAGCATTTT.

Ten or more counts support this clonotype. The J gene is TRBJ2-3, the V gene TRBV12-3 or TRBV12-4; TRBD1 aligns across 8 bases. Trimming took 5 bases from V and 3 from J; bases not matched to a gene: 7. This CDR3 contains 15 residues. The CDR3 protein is CASSLLQGATDTQYF. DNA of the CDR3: TGTGCCAGCAGTCTACTTCAGGGGGCGACAGATACGCAGTATTTT.

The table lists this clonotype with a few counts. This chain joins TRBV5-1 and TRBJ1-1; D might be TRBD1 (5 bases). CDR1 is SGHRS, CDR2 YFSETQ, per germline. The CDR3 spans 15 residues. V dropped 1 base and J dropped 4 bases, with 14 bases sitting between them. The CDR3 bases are TGCGCCAGCAGCTTGTTGGACCCGGGGGTCACTGAAGCTTTCTTT. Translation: CASSLLDPGVTEAFF.

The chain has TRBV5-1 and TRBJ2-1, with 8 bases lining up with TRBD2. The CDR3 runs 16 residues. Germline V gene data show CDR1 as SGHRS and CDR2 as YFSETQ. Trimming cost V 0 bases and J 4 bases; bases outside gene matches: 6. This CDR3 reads CASSLGASGYYNEQFF. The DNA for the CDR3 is TGCGCCAGCAGCTTGGGGGCTAGCGGGTATTACAATGAGCAGTTCTTC.

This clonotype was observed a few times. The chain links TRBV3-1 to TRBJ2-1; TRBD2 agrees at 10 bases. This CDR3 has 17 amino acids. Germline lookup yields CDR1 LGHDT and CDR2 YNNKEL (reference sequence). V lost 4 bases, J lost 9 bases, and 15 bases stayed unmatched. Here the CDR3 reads CASSRVRAGGPVGEQFF. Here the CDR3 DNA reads TGTGCCAGCAGCCGCGTGCGAGCGGGAGGGCCGGTCGGTGAGCAGTTCTTC.

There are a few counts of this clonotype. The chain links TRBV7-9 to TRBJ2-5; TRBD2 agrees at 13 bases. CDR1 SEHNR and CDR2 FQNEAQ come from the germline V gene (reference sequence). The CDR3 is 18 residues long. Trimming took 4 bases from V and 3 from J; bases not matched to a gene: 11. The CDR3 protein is CASSSSSWTSGSEETQYF. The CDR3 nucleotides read TGTGCCAGCAGCTCCTCGTCCTGGACTAGCGGGAGTGAAGAGACCCAGTACTTC.

The CDR3 nucleotides are TGCGCCAGCAGCCAAGCCCCCACCAGCTCTGGGGCCAACGTCCTGACTTTC. Protein: CASSQAPTSSGANVLTF. The chain is built from TRBV4-1 and TRBJ2-6; D unclear. Germline V gene data show CDR1 as MGHRA and CDR2 as YSYEKL. Trimming took 1 base from V and 0 from J, leaving 10 bases between them. This CDR3 comprises 17 residues.

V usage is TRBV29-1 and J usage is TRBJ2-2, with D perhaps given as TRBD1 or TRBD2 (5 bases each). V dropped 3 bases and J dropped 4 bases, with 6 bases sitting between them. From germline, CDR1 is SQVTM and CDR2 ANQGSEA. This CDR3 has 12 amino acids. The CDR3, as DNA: TGCAGCGTTGAGAGGGGCACCGGGGAGCTGTTTTTT. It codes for CSVERGTGELFF.